These 24 T cell receptor beta chains were sequenced from one sample in a study of T-cell reconstitution after alpha-beta-depleted transplantation in children. As it was prepared, the TCRbeta library received unique molecular identifiers. TCRdb fed the PCR reads into MiXCR, producing one record per CDR3 protein. The sample includes 200,000 to 300,000 distinct CDR3 sequences, about 26% of them seen just once. The source was PBMCs, collected before TCRalphabeta/CD19-depleted stem cell transplant. These receptors were obtained from a girl aged 2 to 9 with Fanconi anemia, due to receive a stem cell transplant.

In this sample, this clonotype turned up a few times. This chain joins TRBV29-1 and TRBJ2-6; 8 positions match TRBD1. The J segment lost 0 bases and the V segment lost 4 bases, leaving 2 bases of the junction unmatched. Germline V gene lookup returns CDR1 SQVTM and CDR2 ANQGSEA. The CDR3 totals 15 residues. The DNA of the CDR3 is TGCAGCGTTGGGACAGGGATCTCTGGGGCCAACGTCCTGACTTTC. This sequence encodes CSVGTGISGANVLTF.

This clonotype was recorded a few times. The CDR3 nucleotides read TGCAGTGCTATTACGCGGATGGGAGAGACCCAGTACTTC. Protein product: CSAITRMGETQYF. V usage is TRBV20-1 and J usage is TRBJ2-5; D gene unclear. The germline CDR1 and CDR2 sequences are DFQATT and SNEGSKA (reference sequence). This CDR3 contains 13 residues. V was cut by 4 bases and J by 4 bases, with 13 bases left in between.

This clonotype was detected only once. The gene calls are TRBV6-1 and TRBJ2-2; D is uncertain. The CDR3 runs 15 residues. V was pared by 5 bases and J by 3 bases, with 13 bases between. Germline V gene lookup returns CDR1 MNHNS and CDR2 SASEGT. The CDR3 reads CASSPTTIYTGELFF. CDR3 in DNA: TGTGCCAGCAGTCCTACTACTATTTACACCGGGGAGCTGTTTTTT.

There are many counts of this clonotype. The chain uses TRBV24-1 and TRBJ2-1; 13 bases are a match to TRBD2. This CDR3 is built from 17 residues. J was trimmed by 9 bases and V by 5 bases; bases with no gene match: 12. CDR1 and CDR2 from the germline V gene are KGHDR and SFDVKD. Here the CDR3 DNA reads TGTGCCACCAGTGTTAAACCGGGACTAGCGGGGTGGACTGAGCAGTTCTTC. This sequence encodes CATSVKPGLAGWTEQFF.

The chain combines TRBV10-1 with TRBJ2-6; D assignment may be TRBD1 or TRBD2 (5 bases each). Trimming stripped 6 bases from V and 3 bases from J, with 12 bases between. This CDR3 is 15 amino acids long. Germline V lookup: CDR1 WNHNN, CDR2 SYGVQD (reference sequence). In DNA form, the CDR3 reads TGCGCCAGCAGAGAAGGGGACGGTGGGGCCAACGTCCTGACTTTC. Protein sequence: CASREGDGGANVLTF.

The chain links TRBV15 to TRBJ2-7, with D unclear. Trimming pared 1 base from V and 3 bases from J, leaving 10 bases between. Germline CDR1 is LNHNV and CDR2 is YYDKDF (reference sequence). The CDR3 totals 14 residues. The CDR3, as DNA: TGTGCCACCAGCAGAGGTAGGGAAGGCTACGAGCAGTACTTC. It encodes CATSRGREGYEQYF. Supplemented by reference TRBV15 and TRBJ2-7, the full variable domain reads DAMVIQNPRYQVTQFGKPVTLSCSQTLNHNVMYWYQQKSSQAPKLLFHYYDKDFNNEADTPDNFQSRRPNTSFCFLDIRSPGLGDTAMYLCATSRGREGYEQYFGPGTRLTVT.

This clonotype was observed many times. This chain connects TRBV12-3 or TRBV12-4 to TRBJ2-5, with 12 bases that match TRBD2. Losses at the gene ends were 6 bases for V and 2 bases for J; bases not matched to a gene: 4. This CDR3 region has 15 residues. As DNA, the CDR3 is TGTGCCAGCAGAAGACTAGCGGGGGTACAAGAGACCCAGTACTTC. Its protein product is CASRRLAGVQETQYF.

This clonotype appeared many times. This rearrangement joins TRBV20-1 to TRBJ1-2, with D possibly TRBD1 on 5 matching bases. Germline V gene sequence: CDR1 DFQATT, CDR2 SNEGSKA (reference sequence). This CDR3 has 13 residues. V lost 0 bases, J lost 6 bases, and 11 bases lay in between. CDR3 region: CSAREAGFDGYTF. Here the CDR3 DNA reads TGCAGTGCTAGAGAGGCAGGGTTCGATGGCTACACCTTC.

This clonotype has a count of ten or more. This chain connects TRBV5-5 to TRBJ2-3; TRBD2 aligns across 9 bases. Germline lookup yields CDR1 SGHKS and CDR2 YYEKEE (reference sequence). There are 17 residues in the CDR3. V lost 0 bases and J lost 2; bases outside the gene matches: 7. The CDR3 nucleotides read TGTGCCAGCAGCTTGGGGGCGGGACTAGCAGCCACAGATACGCAGTATTTT. Amino acids: CASSLGAGLAATDTQYF.

A remark on this clonotype: A much bigger clone sits one base away, suggesting this may be a read error. The chain has TRBV5-1 and TRBJ2-1; D may be TRBD2 (6 bases). V was shortened by 3 bases and J by 1 base, with 14 bases between the two germline ends. Germline loops: CDR1 SGHRS, CDR2 YFSETQ. This CDR3 region has 16 residues. The CDR3 nucleotides are TGCGCCAGCAGCTCGCTGACTAGTGTGTCCTACAATGAGCAGTTCTTC. As protein: CASSSLTSVSYNEQFF.

This clonotype was observed at least ten times. The CDR3 here is CATSRDLVAGEQSYEQYF. The CDR3 bases are TGTGCCACCAGCAGAGATCTGGTAGCGGGAGAACAGTCCTACGAGCAGTACTTC. The rearrangement joins TRBV15 to TRBJ2-7; TRBD2 aligns across 9 bases. There are 18 residues in the CDR3. CDR1 and CDR2 (germline): LNHNV, YYDKDF (reference sequence). With V trimmed by 0 bases and J by 1 base, 10 bases remained unmatched.

The rearrangement uses TRBV27 and TRBJ1-1; unclear D gene. Germline CDR1 and CDR2: MNHEY and SMNVEV (reference sequence). CDR3 size: 14 residues. Trimming cost V 1 base and J 4 bases, with 10 bases left between them. In nucleotides, the CDR3 is TGTGCCAGCAGTTTATGGCCGGGTAGCACTGAAGCTTTCTTT. Translating it yields CASSLWPGSTEAFF.

At least ten counts were recorded for this clonotype. The chain carries TRBV5-1 and TRBJ1-2, with D uncertain. The CDR3 loop spans 14 amino acids. V dropped 4 bases and J dropped 11 bases, with 21 bases sitting between them. Per germline, CDR1 SGHRS and CDR2 YFSETQ. The CDR3: CASSTSKDGMRYTF. CDR3 nucleotides: TGCGCCAGCAGCACATCAAAGGACGGTATGAGGTACACCTTC.

This clonotype has a count of ten or more. J is TRBJ1-4 and V is TRBV6-5, with 7 bases lining up with TRBD1. The V segment lost 0 bases and the J segment 8 bases; nucleotides outside the gene matches: 6. This CDR3 comprises 15 residues. Germline V lookup: CDR1 MNHEY, CDR2 SVGAGI. The CDR3 loop is CASSYSRQGGEKLFF. Written as DNA, the CDR3 is TGTGCCAGCAGTTACTCGAGACAGGGAGGGGAAAAACTGTTTTTT.

This rearrangement joins TRBV25-1 to TRBJ2-1; 9 positions match TRBD2. With V trimmed by 4 bases and J by 9 bases, 7 bases remained unmatched. CDR3 length: 14 amino acids. The V gene's germline CDR1 is MGHDK and CDR2 SYGVNS. The CDR3 region is CASSGVAGESEQFF. The CDR3 region has the DNA TGTGCCAGCAGTGGAGTAGCGGGAGAGAGTGAGCAGTTCTTC.

V usage is TRBV18 and J usage is TRBJ2-1, with TRBD2 matching 14 bases. The CDR3 length is 17 residues. V lost 8 bases and J lost 0; bases outside the gene matches: 6. Germline CDR1 and CDR2: KGHSH and LQKENI. CDR3 DNA: TGTGCCAGCACAGGACTAGCGGGAGGCCTCTCCTACAATGAGCAGTTCTTC. It yields the protein CASTGLAGGLSYNEQFF. Looking up the rest from reference TRBV18 and TRBJ2-1 gives the full variable domain: NAGVMQNPRHLVRRRGQEARLRCSPMKGHSHVYWYRQLPEEGLKFMVYLQKENIIDESGMPKERFSAEFPKEGPSILRIQQVVRGDSAAYFCASTGLAGGLSYNEQFFGPGTRLTVL.

This clonotype was counted many times. The rearrangement uses TRBV28 and TRBJ2-7; either TRBD1 or TRBD2 may supply D (5 bases each). Between the trimmed V and J ends, which lost 3 bases and 0 bases, there was a span of 9 bases. CDR3 size: 14 residues. Germline lookup yields CDR1 MDHEN and CDR2 SYDVKM. For the CDR3, the DNA is TGTGCCAGCAGTTTTCGGGGCACCTCCTACGAGCAGTACTTC. As protein: CASSFRGTSYEQYF.

The V and J genes are TRBV28 and TRBJ2-7; 7 bases map to TRBD1. From germline, CDR1 is MDHEN and CDR2 SYDVKM. With V trimmed by 3 bases and J by 0 bases, 8 bases remained unmatched. The CDR3 spans 16 residues. The chain's CDR3 is CASSFVPGQSSYEQYF. Here the CDR3 DNA reads TGTGCCAGCAGTTTCGTCCCGGGACAGAGCTCCTACGAGCAGTACTTC.

There are many counts of this clonotype. The gene calls are TRBV6-2 or TRBV6-3 and TRBJ2-2; D not certain. The germline V and J ends were trimmed by 4 bases and 1 base, with 7 bases remaining between them. There are 14 residues in the CDR3. Germline CDR1 is MNHEY and CDR2 is SVGEGT. This CDR3 reads CASSWVKNTGELFF. The CDR3 DNA follows: TGTGCCAGCAGTTGGGTAAAGAACACCGGGGAGCTGTTTTTT.

This clonotype was observed many times. The chain carries TRBV5-1 and TRBJ2-1; D is possibly TRBD1 (6 bases). Trimming took 4 bases from V and 14 from J, leaving 22 bases between them. This CDR3 comprises 14 residues. Per the germline V gene, CDR1 is SGHRS and CDR2 is YFSETQ. The CDR3 here is CASSRDTLASREFF. The CDR3 coding sequence is TGCGCCAGCAGCCGGGACACTTTGGCGTCCAGGGAGTTCTTC.

The chain couples TRBV6-5 to TRBJ1-4; D possibly corresponds to TRBD1 (6 bases). V dropped 0 bases and J dropped 2 bases, with 13 bases sitting between them. The germline V gene has CDR1 MNHEY and CDR2 SVGAGI. The CDR3 totals 17 residues. CDR3 sequence: CASSYSIRGGTNEKLFF. The DNA of the CDR3 is TGTGCCAGCAGTTACTCGATCAGGGGTGGTACTAATGAAAAACTGTTTTTT.

The genes are TRBV20-1 and TRBJ2-5; the D is unclear. Trimming left V 5 bases short and J 3 bases short, with 7 bases between. In germline, CDR1 is DFQATT, CDR2 SNEGSKA (reference sequence). The CDR3 is 11 amino acids. CDR3: CSARPEETQYF. DNA for the CDR3: TGCAGTGCTCGACCAGAAGAGACCCAGTACTTC.

This clonotype has a count of ten or more. The chain joins TRBV29-1 to TRBJ2-7, with D perhaps matching TRBD2 (5 bases). Per the germline V gene, CDR1 is SQVTM and CDR2 is ANQGSEA. CDR3 size: 11 residues. V gave up 4 bases and J gave up 5 bases, with 9 bases separating them. CDR3 amino acids: CSVGGFDEQYF. DNA for the CDR3: TGCAGCGTTGGAGGGTTCGACGAGCAGTACTTC.

Many counts were recorded for this clonotype. This chain joins TRBV29-1 and TRBJ2-5; TRBD1 is a possible D gene (6 bases). Germline V gives CDR1 SQVTM, CDR2 ANQGSEA. This CDR3 is built from 13 residues. Trimming took 7 bases from V and 1 from J, leaving 13 bases between them. CDR3 in DNA: TGCAGCGCTTCCGACAGGCCCCAAGAGACCCAGTACTTC. Amino acid sequence: CSASDRPQETQYF.